The 28 T cell receptor beta chains presented below share a single source sample, sequenced in a study of T cells in Graves' hyperthyroidism and ophthalmopathy. TCR beta CDR3 regions were amplified from RNA. RT-PCR in the first round (using the HTBI primer set) targeted the TCR CDR3. TCRdb re-called the multiplex PCR reads with MiXCR, one entry per CDR3 protein. The sample gives about 350,000 distinct CDR3 sequences, roughly 15% of which show up once; roughly 19% is in the top ten. Sequencing was performed on blood. All receptors come from a woman aged 55-70 years with Graves' ophthalmopathy.

This clonotype has only a few counts. This chain uses TRBV30 with TRBJ2-5, with D tentatively TRBD1 (6 bases). Germline V lookup: CDR1 GTSNPN, CDR2 SVGIG (reference sequence). The CDR3 totals 14 residues. V lost 3 bases, J lost 4 bases, and 15 bases lay in between. The CDR3 coding sequence is TGTGCCTGGAGACCAAAAGGGGGTCGAGAGACCCAGTACTTC. This codes for CAWRPKGGRETQYF.

The chain has TRBV18 and TRBJ2-2; a possible D gene is TRBD2 (5 bases). Trimming cost V 8 bases and J 2 bases, with 9 bases left between them. Looked up from germline, CDR1 is KGHSH and CDR2 is LQKENI. This CDR3 comprises 13 residues. The CDR3 DNA reads TGTGCCAGCGCGACTACTAACACCGGGGAGCTGTTTTTT. This translates into CASATTNTGELFF.

This clonotype has a count of ten or more. One end of the junction fails to match germline, which may point to a read error. V is TRBV3-1 and J is TRBJ1-2, with 8 bases that match TRBD1. This CDR3 region has 12 residues. In germline, CDR1 is LGHDT, CDR2 YNNKEL (reference sequence). The CDR3 nucleotides read TGTGCCACCAGCGGACAGGGCTATGGCTACACCTTC. This encodes CATSGQGYGYTF.

This clonotype was seen a few times. The CDR3 coding sequence is TGTGCCAGCAGTTACTGGCAGGGGTCAGATACGCAGTATTTT. Protein product: CASSYWQGSDTQYF. The chain uses TRBV6-5 and TRBJ2-3; weak D call: TRBD1 (6 bases). Germline values: CDR1 MNHEY, CDR2 SVGAGI. The germline V and J ends were trimmed by 1 base and 4 bases, with 9 bases remaining between them. The CDR3 contains 14 residues.

This clonotype was seen at least ten times. The chain employs TRBV20-1 and TRBJ2-7; 7 positions agree with TRBD1. Germline V lookup: CDR1 DFQATT, CDR2 SNEGSKA (reference sequence). This CDR3 is 14 amino acids long. Germline trimming cut 4 bases from V and 6 bases from J; bases unmatched to any gene: 12. CDR3 sequence reads: CSAIAVGQLGEQYF. Here the CDR3 DNA reads TGCAGTGCTATAGCTGTGGGACAGCTGGGCGAGCAGTACTTC.

This clonotype was seen at least ten times. The rearrangement links TRBV6-1 to TRBJ2-7; D remains unclear. With 5 bases removed from V and 1 base from J, the gap between germline ends came to 15 bases. CDR1 and CDR2 (germline): MNHNS, SASEGT. CDR3 length: 15 residues. The CDR3 loop reads CASSLGADWSYEQYF. CDR3 nucleotide sequence: TGTGCCAGCAGTTTAGGCGCGGATTGGTCCTACGAGCAGTACTTC.

The chain joins TRBV9 to TRBJ2-2; TRBD2 matches 7 bases. CDR3 length equals 15 residues. The germline gives CDR1 SGDLS, CDR2 YYNGEE. J was trimmed by 0 bases and V by 3 bases; bases with no gene match: 2. This CDR3 is CASSGTSANTGELFF. CDR3 in DNA: TGTGCCAGCAGCGGTACTAGCGCGAACACCGGGGAGCTGTTTTTT.

The chain joins TRBV6-6 to TRBJ1-4, with D perhaps matching TRBD1 (5 bases). Germline V gene lookup returns CDR1 MNHNY and CDR2 SVGAGI (reference sequence). The CDR3 has 15 residues. V was clipped by 1 base and J by 3 bases, with 9 bases between them. CDR3 region: CASSYFGRANEKLFF. CDR3 sequence (DNA): TGTGCCAGCAGTTACTTTGGCAGGGCTAATGAAAAACTGTTTTTT.

This clonotype occurred many times. V usage is TRBV5-1 and J usage is TRBJ2-1; 12 nucleotides line up with TRBD2. V lost 3 bases, J lost 3 bases, and 1 base stayed unmatched. Looked up from germline, CDR1 is SGHRS and CDR2 is YFSETQ. CDR3 length: 15 amino acids. CDR3 loop: CASSSTSGGYNEQFF. DNA for the CDR3: TGCGCCAGCAGCTCGACTAGCGGGGGCTACAATGAGCAGTTCTTC.

This clonotype has at least ten counts. The rearrangement links TRBV6-1 to TRBJ2-3; D is possibly TRBD1 (5 bases). V was pared by 3 bases and J by 2 bases, with 9 bases between. Germline CDR1 reads MNHNS; CDR2 reads SASEGT. This CDR3 is built from 14 residues. CDR3 amino acids: CASSDSRDTDTQYF. The CDR3 DNA reads TGTGCCAGCAGTGACTCCAGGGACACAGATACGCAGTATTTT.

This clonotype showed up just a few times. V usage is TRBV5-1 and J usage is TRBJ2-1; 13 bases match TRBD2. Germline CDR1 SGHRS, CDR2 YFSETQ. V shed 3 bases, J shed 10 bases, and the junction held 10 bases outside the gene matches. The CDR3 length is 16 residues. The CDR3 coding sequence is TGCGCCAGCAGCTCTTCCGGGACTAGCGGGACGAAAGAGCAGTTCTTC. It encodes CASSSSGTSGTKEQFF.

V is TRBV9 and J is TRBJ2-5, with unresolved D. Trimming took 0 bases from V and 6 from J, leaving 9 bases between them. The CDR3 contains 13 residues. Germline values: CDR1 SGDLS, CDR2 YYNGEE. CDR3 DNA sequence: TGTGCCAGCAGCGTAGGGGATGAAAAGACCCAGTACTTC. As protein: CASSVGDEKTQYF.

This clonotype was seen ten or more times. This chain links TRBV3-1 with TRBJ2-7; 7 bases fit TRBD1. The germline gives CDR1 LGHDT, CDR2 YNNKEL (reference sequence). Trimming removed 4 bases from V and 3 bases from J; junction bases left unmatched: 6. The CDR3 is 14 residues long. CDR3 nucleotides: TGTGCCAGCAGCCCCGGACAGGCGTTCTACGAGCAGTACTTC. Its protein is CASSPGQAFYEQYF.

This clonotype was found many times. The rearrangement links TRBV11-2 to TRBJ2-7; no reliable D call. V lost 1 base, J lost 2 bases, and 6 bases lay in between. This CDR3 comprises 13 residues. CDR1 and CDR2 from the germline V gene are SGHAT and FQNNGV. As DNA, the CDR3 is TGTGCCAGCAGCTTAGGAGTTACCTACGAGCAGTACTTC. It encodes CASSLGVTYEQYF. Complete variable domain (other parts from reference TRBV11-2 and TRBJ2-7): EAGVAQSPRYKIIEKRQSVAFWCNPISGHATLYWYQQILGQGPKLLIQFQNNGVVDDSQLPKDRFSAERLKGVDSTLKIQPAKLEDSAVYLCASSLGVTYEQYFGPGTRLTVT.

In its sample, this clonotype was seen many times. V gene TRBV24-1 combines with J gene TRBJ1-5; D not certain. CDR1 KGHDR and CDR2 SFDVKD come from the germline V gene. V lost 3 bases and J lost 5, with 4 bases in between. This CDR3 has 12 residues. The CDR3 here is CATSDPDQPQHF. The CDR3 region has the DNA TGTGCCACCAGTGATCCGGATCAGCCCCAGCATTTT.

This clonotype was recorded at least ten times. This chain uses TRBV27 with TRBJ2-7, with TRBD2 matching 9 bases. Looked up from germline, CDR1 is MNHEY and CDR2 is SMNVEV (reference sequence). CDR3 size: 17 residues. V dropped 1 base and J dropped 2; count of bases not matched to a gene: 9. The CDR3 nucleotides read TGTGCCAGCAGTTTATTAGGAGGCGGGAGGGGAACCTACGAGCAGTACTTC. This gives the protein CASSLLGGGRGTYEQYF.

The rearrangement uses TRBV6-2 or TRBV6-3 and TRBJ2-3; 10 positions agree with TRBD1. CDR1 MNHEY and CDR2 SVGEGT come from the germline V gene. Unmatched junction bases numbered 3, after V lost 4 bases and J lost 5 bases. The CDR3 length is 14 residues. CDR3 residues: CASSSWDRGDTQYF. CDR3 coding DNA: TGTGCCAGCAGTTCCTGGGACAGGGGAGATACGCAGTATTTT.

This CDR3 is CASRARGQVQPQHF. CDR3 coding DNA: TGTGCCAGCAGAGCCAGGGGGCAAGTTCAGCCCCAGCATTTT. The chain links TRBV2 to TRBJ1-5; 8 positions match TRBD1. CDR3 length: 14 amino acids. J gave up 6 bases and V 6 bases, and 7 bases lay outside the gene matches. Germline CDR1 reads SNHLY; CDR2 reads FYNNEI.

The chain recombines TRBV6-1 with TRBJ1-6; perhaps TRBD1 as D (6 bases). The CDR3 sequence is 16 residues long. From germline, CDR1 is MNHNS and CDR2 SASEGT. The V gene lost 5 bases and the J gene lost 10 bases, with 21 bases spanning the gap. The CDR3 bases are TGTGCCAGCAGTATTTGGTATCCCACAGGGCGCTCACCCCTCCACTTT. Protein: CASSIWYPTGRSPLHF.

Ten or more counts support this clonotype. This chain joins TRBV12-3 or TRBV12-4 and TRBJ2-7; unclear D gene. V was pared by 1 base and J by 4 bases, with 8 bases between. This CDR3 comprises 13 residues. CDR3 coding DNA: TGTGCCAGCAGTTTAGGTGGTTTTTACGAGCAGTACTTC. It yields the protein CASSLGGFYEQYF.

This clonotype was seen at least ten times. V is TRBV11-2 and J is TRBJ2-7, with D maybe TRBD1 (5 bases). Germline V gives CDR1 SGHAT, CDR2 FQNNGV. This CDR3 is built from 15 residues. Trimming took 3 bases from V and 5 from J, leaving 17 bases between them. Written as DNA, the CDR3 is TGTGCCAGCAGCTTTTATCCTAGGGGCCTTAACGAGCAGTACTTC. Protein: CASSFYPRGLNEQYF.

This clonotype was seen repeatedly, ten times or more. This chain uses TRBV27 with TRBJ1-5; 8 bases fit TRBD1. Germline V gene lookup returns CDR1 MNHEY and CDR2 SMNVEV (reference sequence). The CDR3 runs to 14 residues. After removal of 5 bases from V and 9 bases from J, the junction contained 9 bases not matched to a gene. The CDR3 DNA sequence: TGTGCCAGCAGTCAGACAGGGGTTAGGGCGCCCCAGCATTTT. Translation gives CASSQTGVRAPQHF.

This clonotype was observed a few times. J is TRBJ2-1 and V is TRBV11-1, with 11 bases identical to TRBD1. Germline V lookup: CDR1 SGHAT, CDR2 FQDESV (reference sequence). The CDR3 is made up of 15 amino acids. V lost 5 bases to trimming and J lost 7 bases; unmatched junction nucleotides: 7. In DNA form, the CDR3 reads TGTGCCAGCAGCCACCGGGACAGGGGGAAAAATGAGCAGTTCTTC. Its translation is CASSHRDRGKNEQFF.

This clonotype was counted ten times or more. This chain links TRBV9 with TRBJ2-3, with D perhaps matching TRBD2 (6 bases). With 0 bases removed from V and 2 bases from J, the gap between germline ends came to 10 bases. The germline CDR1 and CDR2 sequences are SGDLS and YYNGEE. There are 15 residues in the CDR3. The CDR3: CASSVAGGNTDTQYF. CDR3 sequence (DNA): TGTGCCAGCAGCGTAGCAGGCGGGAACACAGATACGCAGTATTTT.

The chain links TRBV18 to TRBJ1-1, with TRBD1 matching over 8 bases. The germline V gene has CDR1 KGHSH and CDR2 LQKENI. The trim removed 8 bases at V and 5 bases at J, leaving 13 bases unmatched. The CDR3 runs 15 residues. The DNA for the CDR3 is TGTGCCAGCCGCCAAGGACAGGGTGGGCTAACTGAAGCTTTCTTT. The encoded protein is CASRQGQGGLTEAFF.

This clonotype was picked up a small number of times. The chain joins TRBV29-1 to TRBJ1-1; D not certain. Germline values: CDR1 SQVTM, CDR2 ANQGSEA. Trimming left V 4 bases short and J 0 bases short, with 9 bases between. This CDR3 has 13 residues. The CDR3 DNA follows: TGCAGCGTTGTTCACTCCCTGAACACTGAAGCTTTCTTT. It codes for CSVVHSLNTEAFF.

This chain uses TRBV7-9 with TRBJ2-7; the D is unclear. The CDR3 covers 11 residues. The V gene's germline CDR1 is SEHNR and CDR2 FQNEAQ (reference sequence). V dropped 4 bases and J dropped 5 bases, with 6 bases sitting between them. The CDR3 DNA follows: TGTGCCAGCAGCTCCGCCCACGAGCAGTACTTC. It translates to CASSSAHEQYF.

The chain carries TRBV28 and TRBJ2-2; possibly TRBD2 for D (7 bases). V lost 6 bases and J 4 bases, leaving 12 bases between the germline ends. Germline V gene data show CDR1 as MDHEN and CDR2 as SYDVKM. This CDR3 has 14 residues. CDR3 nucleotide sequence: TGTGCCAGCAGGGGGGGGGCGGGCACCGGGGAGCTGTTTTTT. It yields the protein CASRGGAGTGELFF. The variable domain in full, completed from reference TRBV28 and TRBJ2-2, reads DVKVTQSSRYLVKRTGEKVFLECVQDMDHENMFWYRQDPGLGLRLIYFSYDVKMKEKGDIPEGYSVSREKKERFSLILESASTNQTSMYLCASRGGAGTGELFFGEGSRLTVL.